This T cell receptor (beta chain) was recovered during a study of blood T cell repertoires in COVID-19. Study at large: COVID-19 samples, acute and convalescent, were from the United States, Italy and Spain.

Original handling: Counts of nucleated cells, estimated from reference gene primer amplification, were obtained. Produced via immunoSEQ multiplex PCR; TCRdb's table is partial and in-frame only. V, J and clone size are taken as reported in that table, and D and trimming were inferred from the DNA itself. The profile covers around 150,000 clones, with 80% to 90% appearing a single time and roughly 1% taken by the ten largest. The germline V and J ends were trimmed by 7 bases and 0 bases, with 12 bases remaining between them. This CDR3 has 14 amino acids. Germline V gives CDR1 SGDLS, CDR2 YYNGEE. Input material: peripheral blood. This TCR came from a middle-aged man with acute or convalescent COVID-19. The rearrangement joins TRBV9 to TRBJ2-3; possibly TRBD1 for D (5 bases). The CDR3 loop is CASQFRESTDTQYF. The DNA for the CDR3 is TGTGCCAGCCAATTCAGGGAAAGCACAGATACGCAGTATTTT.